The text below deals with one TCR beta chain. Its antigen is unknown. The ends were cut back, 5 bases at V and 9 bases at J, with 14 bases in the middle. Germline V gene sequence: CDR1 SGHNT, CDR2 YENEEA. CDR3 size: 12 residues. This specimen comes from a study of cytotoxic CD8 clonotypes in ibrutinib-treated CLL. The wider study: Productive templates per sample averaged 255,043; productive rearrangements, just under 95,000. Study findings and constraints: Clonotypes that were public were uncommon, and they contracted or stayed stable on treatment.

TCR beta library input comprised roughly 1.9 micrograms of genomic DNA from cryopreserved PBMCs. The planned depth of sequencing spanned 1 in 200,000 to 1 in 1 million T cells. Profiled with immunoSEQ multiplex PCR; TCRdb holds only in-frame clones, not every one. The sample comprises over 250,000 clones, about 72% of which are singletons, and about 5.3% rests with the top ten. The V and J genes are TRBV11-3 and TRBJ2-7; D is perhaps TRBD2 (7 bases). This sample comprised PBMCs, obtained at disease progression, from a patient treated with ibrutinib. The origin of this receptor is a human donor with chronic lymphocytic leukemia. The CDR3 nucleotides read TGTGCCAGCAGCCATGGGGGGGGCTTGCAGTACTTC. Its translation is CASSHGGGLQYF.